This is a list of T cell receptor beta chains from one sample in a study of shared clonotypes between healthy human individuals. The protocol was immunoSEQ multiplex PCR, while the TCRdb copy is restricted to in-frame clones and leaves out a portion. The sample holds approximately 600,000 clones; about 95% are singletons and the top ten take approximately 0.12%. The sample was naive CD8+ T cells sorted from blood. The receptors were gathered from a woman aged 25 to 39 in good health. CDR3s leave out the opening cysteine and the closing phenylalanine or tryptophan. Each record gives: CDR3 length, V gene, D gene, CDR3 protein. The D gene is left open where the match is weak.

12 | TRBV27 | TRBD1 | ASSSTGGYNEQF
14 | TRBV7-9 | . | ASSPPGGTNYNEQF
17 | TRBV7-8 | TRBD2 | ASSLVVTSGRALNGELF
11 | TRBV19 | . | AVHNRVNTEAF
13 | TRBV6-6 | . | ASSYRTVGNDGYT
13 | TRBV2 | TRBD1 | ASSYHWTGNYGYT
12 | TRBV7-9 | . | ASRPAGMNTEAF
12 | TRBV9 | . | ASSAGDPLYEQY
13 | TRBV27 | . | ASSLHRTSSYEQY
15 | TRBV5-6 | . | ASSLGQTKRTSYEQY
17 | TRBV28 | TRBD1 | ASSHTPGGTPTWNSPLH
14 | TRBV5-6 | TRBD1 | ASSFGDRGFQETQY
14 | TRBV27 | TRBD2 | ASSFLLAGGPHEQY
12 | TRBV29-1 | TRBD1 | SVAKQGPGYEQY
14 | TRBV28 | . | ASNTGTTINTGELF
13 | TRBV5-4 | . | ASSFASVPSYEQY
14 | TRBV10-3 | . | AISESIAEPYQPQH
13 | TRBV4-1 | . | ASSQVKGSDYGYT
11 | TRBV19 | . | ASVDRGGNEQF
10 | TRBV27 | . | ASSFTHDEQF
11 | TRBV6-6 | . | ASAPRGRETQY
18 | TRBV13 | TRBD2 | ASSLAASGRPLTSTDTQY